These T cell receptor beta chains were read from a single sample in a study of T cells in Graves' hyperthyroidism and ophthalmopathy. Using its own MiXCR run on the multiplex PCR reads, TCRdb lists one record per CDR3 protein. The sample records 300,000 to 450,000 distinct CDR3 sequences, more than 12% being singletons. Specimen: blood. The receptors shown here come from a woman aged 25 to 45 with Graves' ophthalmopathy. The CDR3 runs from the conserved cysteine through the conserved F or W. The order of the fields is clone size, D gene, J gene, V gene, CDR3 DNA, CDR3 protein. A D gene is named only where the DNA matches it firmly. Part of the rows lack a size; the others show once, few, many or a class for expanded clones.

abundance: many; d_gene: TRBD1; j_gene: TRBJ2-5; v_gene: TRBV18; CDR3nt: TGTGCCAGCTCACCATGGACAGGGGGTCCCCAAGAGACCCAGTACTTC; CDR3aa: CASSPWTGGPQETQYF
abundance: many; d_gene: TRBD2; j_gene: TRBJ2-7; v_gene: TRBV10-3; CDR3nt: TGTGCCATCAGCGGGGGGGACGAGCAGTACTTC; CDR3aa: CAISGGDEQYF
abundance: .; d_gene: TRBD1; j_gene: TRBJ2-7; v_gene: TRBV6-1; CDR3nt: TGTGCCAGTTCGGGACAGGGAAATTACTACGAGCAGTACTTC; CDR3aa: CASSGQGNYYEQYF
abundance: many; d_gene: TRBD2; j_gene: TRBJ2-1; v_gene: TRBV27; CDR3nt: TGTGCCAGCAGTTTATCCCTAGCGGGGGGGCTCTCCTACAATGAGCAGTTCTTC; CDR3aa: CASSLSLAGGLSYNEQFF
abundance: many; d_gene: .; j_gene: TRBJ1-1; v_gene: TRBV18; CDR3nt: TGTGCCAGCTCACCAATTCACGGGCAGAACACTGAAGCTTTCTTT; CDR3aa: CASSPIHGQNTEAFF
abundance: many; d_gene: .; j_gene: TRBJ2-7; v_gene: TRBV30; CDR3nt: TGTGCCTGGAGTGTACTGACCTACGAGCAGTACTTC; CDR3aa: CAWSVLTYEQYF
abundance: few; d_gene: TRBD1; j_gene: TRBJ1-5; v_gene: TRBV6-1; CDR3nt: TGTGCCAGCAGTGTTGGGACAGGGGGTACTAGCAATCAGCCCCAGCATTTT; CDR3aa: CASSVGTGGTSNQPQHF
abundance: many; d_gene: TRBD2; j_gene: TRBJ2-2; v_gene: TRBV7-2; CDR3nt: TGTGCCAGCAGCTTAGTGGCTAGCGGGGGCCCTCACACCGGGGAGCTGTTTTTT; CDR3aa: CASSLVASGGPHTGELFF
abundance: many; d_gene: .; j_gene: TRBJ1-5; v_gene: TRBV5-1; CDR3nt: TGCGCCAGCAGCGTGACAGGTCTGAGCAATCAGCCCCAGCATTTT; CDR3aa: CASSVTGLSNQPQHF
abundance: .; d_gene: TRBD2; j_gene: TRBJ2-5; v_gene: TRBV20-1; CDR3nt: TGCAGTGCTAGAGATCCCGGACTAGCGGGGGGGCCGCAGACCCAGTACTTC; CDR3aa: CSARDPGLAGGPQTQYF
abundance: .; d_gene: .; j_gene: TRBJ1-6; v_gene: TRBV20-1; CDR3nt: TGCAGTGCTAGAGATCTGACAAGGAGCTCCTATAATTCACCCCTCCACTTT; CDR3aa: CSARDLTRSSYNSPLHF
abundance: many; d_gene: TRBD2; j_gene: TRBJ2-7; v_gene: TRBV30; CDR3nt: TGTGCCTGGAGTGTAGTCGGACTAGCGGGGGAGCAGTACTTC; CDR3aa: CAWSVVGLAGEQYF
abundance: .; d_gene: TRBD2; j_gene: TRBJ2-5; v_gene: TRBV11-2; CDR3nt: TGTGCCAGCAGCTTAGATCTGGGACTAGCGGATCAAGAGACCCAGTACTTC; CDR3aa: CASSLDLGLADQETQYF
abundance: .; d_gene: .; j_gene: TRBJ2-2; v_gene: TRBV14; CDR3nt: TGTGCCAGCAGCCAAGACCCGTTGGGGCTGTCGGCCGGGGAGCTGTTTTTT; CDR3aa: CASSQDPLGLSAGELFF
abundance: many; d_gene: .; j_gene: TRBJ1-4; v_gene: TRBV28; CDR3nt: TGTGCCAGCAGTTCCGTGGGGGAAAAACTGTTTTTT; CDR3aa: CASSSVGEKLFF
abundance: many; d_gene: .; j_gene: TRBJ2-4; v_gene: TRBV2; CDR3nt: TGTGCCAGCAGTGAAGTAACAGGTTGGGGAAACATTCAGTACTTC; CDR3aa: CASSEVTGWGNIQYF
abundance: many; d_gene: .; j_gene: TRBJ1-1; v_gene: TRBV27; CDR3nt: TGTGCCAGCAGTATACAATTTACACCGGGCACTGAAGCTTTCTTT; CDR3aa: CASSIQFTPGTEAFF
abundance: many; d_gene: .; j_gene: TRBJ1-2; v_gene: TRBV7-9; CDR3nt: TGTGCCAGCAGCTTAGATCCGACTGGGGACGGCTACACCTTC; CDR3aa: CASSLDPTGDGYTF
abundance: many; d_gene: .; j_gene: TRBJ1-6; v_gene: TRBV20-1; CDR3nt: TGCAGTGCTACCACTCCCGACAGAAGGACTAGGTCACCCCTCCACTTT; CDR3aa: CSATTPDRRTRSPLHF
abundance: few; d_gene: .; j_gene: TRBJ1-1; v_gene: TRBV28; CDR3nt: TGTGCCAGCAGTTTTTTGGGGACTGAAGCTTTCTTT; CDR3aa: CASSFLGTEAFF
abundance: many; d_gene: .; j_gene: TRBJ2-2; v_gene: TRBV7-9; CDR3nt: TGTGCCAGCAGCTTCGGGCGGAGCCCTACACCCGGGGAGCTGTTTTTT; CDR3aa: CASSFGRSPTPGELFF
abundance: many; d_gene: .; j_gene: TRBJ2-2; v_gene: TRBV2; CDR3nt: TGTGCCAGCAGTGCGGGGCTGAACACCGGGGAGCTGTTTTTT; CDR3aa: CASSAGLNTGELFF
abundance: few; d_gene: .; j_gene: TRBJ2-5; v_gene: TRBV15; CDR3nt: TGTGCCACCAGCAGATCCCCCACCCGGGACAACCAAGAGACCCAGTACTTC; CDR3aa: CATSRSPTRDNQETQYF
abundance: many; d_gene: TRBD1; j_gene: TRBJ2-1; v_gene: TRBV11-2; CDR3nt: TGTGCCAGCAGCTCCGCTCGGGACAGGGTTTTGAATGAGCAGTTCTTC; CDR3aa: CASSSARDRVLNEQFF
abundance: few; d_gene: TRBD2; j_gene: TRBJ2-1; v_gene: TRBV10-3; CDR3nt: TGTGCCATCAGTGAGTCGAGTCTAGCGGGGGGGCCGGGCTCCTACAATGAGCAGTTCTTC; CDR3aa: CAISESSLAGGPGSYNEQFF
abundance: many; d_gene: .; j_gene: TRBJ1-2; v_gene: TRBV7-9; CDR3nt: TGTGCCAGCAGCTTAGCGACAGACTATGGCTACACCTTC; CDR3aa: CASSLATDYGYTF
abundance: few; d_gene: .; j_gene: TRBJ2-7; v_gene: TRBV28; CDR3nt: TGTGCCAGCAGTTTATCGGCCCAGGGGCTGAACGAGCAGTACTTC; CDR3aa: CASSLSAQGLNEQYF
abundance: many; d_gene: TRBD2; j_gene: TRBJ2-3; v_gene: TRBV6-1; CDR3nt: TGTGCCAGCGCCCGGCTAGCGGGGAGTACAGATACGCAGTATTTT; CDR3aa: CASARLAGSTDTQYF
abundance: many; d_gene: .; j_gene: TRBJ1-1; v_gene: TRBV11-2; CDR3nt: TGTGCCAGCAGCCCGATGCCCGGGGGCCCTGAAGCTTTCTTT; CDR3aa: CASSPMPGGPEAFF
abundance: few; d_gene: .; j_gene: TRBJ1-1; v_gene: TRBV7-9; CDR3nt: TGTGCCAGCAGCTTAAAGGTGGGGGACACTGAAGCTTTCTTT; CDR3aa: CASSLKVGDTEAFF
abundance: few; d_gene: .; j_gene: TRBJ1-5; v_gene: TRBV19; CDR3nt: TGTGCCAGTACACCGACCGGTAGGGGAAATCAGCCCCAGCATTTT; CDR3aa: CASTPTGRGNQPQHF
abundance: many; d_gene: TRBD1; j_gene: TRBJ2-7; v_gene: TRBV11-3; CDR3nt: TGTGCCAGCAGCCCGGGACAGGGGGCGACTGAGCAGTACTTC; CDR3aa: CASSPGQGATEQYF
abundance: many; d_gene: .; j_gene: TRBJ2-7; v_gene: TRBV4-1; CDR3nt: TGCGCCAGCAGCCAAGGCCAGGGAGTTGGCTACGAGCAGTACTTC; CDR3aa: CASSQGQGVGYEQYF
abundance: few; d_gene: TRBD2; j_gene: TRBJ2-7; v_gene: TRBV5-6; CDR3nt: TGTGCCAGCAGCTTCTTATTCAGTTCCGCGGGGGTCTACGAGCAGTACTTC; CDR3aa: CASSFLFSSAGVYEQYF
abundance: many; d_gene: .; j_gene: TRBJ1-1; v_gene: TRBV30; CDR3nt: TGTGCCTGGACAAGGGGACTTGGAGGGGCTGAAGCTTTCTTT; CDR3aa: CAWTRGLGGAEAFF
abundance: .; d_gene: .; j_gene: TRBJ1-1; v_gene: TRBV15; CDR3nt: TGTGCCACCAGCAGAGCCGGGCTTAACACTGAAGCTTTCTTT; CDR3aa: CATSRAGLNTEAFF
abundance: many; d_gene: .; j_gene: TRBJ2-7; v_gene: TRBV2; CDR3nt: TGTGCCAGCACTGAAATGGGCTACGAGCAGTACTTC; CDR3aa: CASTEMGYEQYF
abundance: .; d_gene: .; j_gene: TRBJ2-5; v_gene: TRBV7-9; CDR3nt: TGTGCCAGCAGCTTAGGGGGCTTGCGATACCAAGAGACCCAGTACTTC; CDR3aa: CASSLGGLRYQETQYF
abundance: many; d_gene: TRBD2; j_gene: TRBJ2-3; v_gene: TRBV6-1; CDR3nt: TGTGCCAGCAGTTGGGGGACTAGCGGGGGCATTGATACGCAGTATTTT; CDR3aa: CASSWGTSGGIDTQYF
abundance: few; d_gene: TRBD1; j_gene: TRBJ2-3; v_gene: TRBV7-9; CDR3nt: TGTGCCAGCAGCTTCCCTTTCACAGGGGCCTCAACCCCAGGCCACACAGATACGCAGTATTTT; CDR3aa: CASSFPFTGASTPGHTDTQYF
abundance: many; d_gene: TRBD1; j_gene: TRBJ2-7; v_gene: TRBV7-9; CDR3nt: TGTGCCACCAACCGGGACAGCTCCTACGAGCAGTACTTC; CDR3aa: CATNRDSSYEQYF
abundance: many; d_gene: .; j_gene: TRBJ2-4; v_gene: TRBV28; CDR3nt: TGTGCCAGCAGCCGGGGCTTAGCCAAAAACATTCAGTACTTC; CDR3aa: CASSRGLAKNIQYF
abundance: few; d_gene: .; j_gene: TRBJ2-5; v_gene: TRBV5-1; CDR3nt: TGCGCCAGCAGCTTCGGACTACAAGGGCAAGAGACCCAGTACTTC; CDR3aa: CASSFGLQGQETQYF
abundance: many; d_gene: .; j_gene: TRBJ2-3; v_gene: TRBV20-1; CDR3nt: TGCAGTGCGACCACAGGATTTCACCATCGGGCGGTCAGCACAGATACGCAGTATTTT; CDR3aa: CSATTGFHHRAVSTDTQYF
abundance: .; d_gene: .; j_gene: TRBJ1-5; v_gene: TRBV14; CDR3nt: TGTGCCAGCAGCCAAGTCCAGGGGAATCAGCCCCAGCATTTT; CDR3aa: CASSQVQGNQPQHF
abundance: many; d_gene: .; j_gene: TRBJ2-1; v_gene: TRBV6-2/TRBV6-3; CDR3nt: TGTGCCAGCAGTTACTTAGGGGGGCCCTACAATGAGCAGTTCTTC; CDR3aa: CASSYLGGPYNEQFF
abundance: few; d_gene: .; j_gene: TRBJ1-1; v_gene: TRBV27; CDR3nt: TGTGCCAGCAGAACCTCTTTGAGGCAGAACACTGAAGCTTTCTTT; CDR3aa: CASRTSLRQNTEAFF
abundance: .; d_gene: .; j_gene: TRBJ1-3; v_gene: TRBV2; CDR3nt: TGTGCCAGGGGAGACGACTCTGGAAACACCATATATTTT; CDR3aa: CARGDDSGNTIYF
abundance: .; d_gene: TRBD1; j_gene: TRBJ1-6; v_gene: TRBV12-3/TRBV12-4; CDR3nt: TGTGCCAGCAGCCGCGGGACAGGGTCTCATTCCTATAATTCACCCCTCCACTTT; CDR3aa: CASSRGTGSHSYNSPLHF